This T cell receptor (beta chain) originates from a study of blood T cell repertoires in COVID-19 (dated by TCRdb to about 2020). About the full investigation: Samples covering the acute and convalescent phases of COVID-19 were provided by collaborators in the United States, Italy and Spain. Samples were obtained from the ongoing ImmuneRACE study (first 160 participants) and from 1,254 subjects provided by 6 global collaborators. The repertoires were released in a freely available public database meant as a resource for research on the immune response to SARS-CoV-2. Deeply sampled blood TCRbeta repertoires from subjects exposed to, actively infected with, or recovered from COVID-19 were included in the dataset. A de-identified subject ID, COVID-19 status, age in years and sex were almost always included in the sample metadata. The prospective study material was composed of cDNA or gDNA derived from T cells, B-cell-depleted T cells, or PBMCs. Where available, HLA class I and class II types were taken from metadata supplied by the sample provider and were not determined by assay-based typing. The research as a whole found: The amount of clinical and demographic metadata varied by source and participant and was provided uncurated.

Details on this clone: It has no known antigen specificity. Per-nucleotide qualities are absent, and no much larger clonotype sits a single base away.

V and J are truncated by 1 base and 1 base respectively, leaving an intervening sequence of 4 bases. CDR1 and CDR2 (SGHTA, FQGTGA) derive from the germline V gene. The cysteine opens and the phenylalanine closes a CDR3 of 13 amino acids. Just CDR3 DNA is preserved here, 39 bases in frame from base 1. TCRbeta CDR3 regions were amplified from genomic DNA by means of the immunoSEQ Assay, a bias-controlled multiplex PCR. As for how the authors treated the data: Nucleated cell counts per sample were estimated from amplification of reference gene primers within the assay. Sequence reads were collapsed and filtered to measure the absolute abundance of every unique TCRbeta CDR3 rearrangement. For each sample, productive Simpson clonality was calculated as the square root of Simpson's diversity index across productive rearrangements. In its TCRdb copy, this immuneACCESS table keeps in-frame sequences only and misses some clones. Where compared with another copy, unresolved V genes explain less than half of these, and the others have no known cause. Clonal size and the V and J genes are those of that table, whereas D and trimming came from the DNA. In all, the sample holds 90,000 to 150,000 clones, and approximately 87% of those were seen once. More than 2% of the sample is held by the ten biggest clonotypes.

The collaborating institutions used their own protocols to collect whole blood in K2EDTA tubes. For TCRbeta analysis, collaborator samples were shipped as frozen whole blood, as isolated PBMCs, or as DNA extracted from either sample type. The material sequenced was peripheral blood. The chain couples TRBV7-3 to TRBJ1-1; no confident D gene assignment can be made. The sequence came from a woman in her fifties or sixties with acute or convalescent COVID-19. The CDR3: CASSLNTNTEAFF. The sequenced DNA: TGTGCCAGCAGCTTAAACACGAACACTGAAGCTTTCTTT.